These 9 T cell receptor beta chains were sequenced from one sample in a study of blood T cell repertoires in COVID-19. Profiling relied on immunoSEQ multiplex PCR, and the TCRdb table lists in-frame clones only, not all of them. The data hold roughly 500,000 clones, with roughly 87% observed a single time. The sequenced sample was peripheral blood. The receptors here all came from a man aged 18 to 30 with COVID-19, enrolled during active disease.

To note about this clone: The same CDR3 is also encoded by other DNA sequences in this sample. The genes are TRBV7-9 and TRBJ2-1; D gene unclear. This CDR3 region has 12 residues. Trimming left V 3 bases short and J 7 bases short, with 7 bases between. Germline values: CDR1 SEHNR, CDR2 FQNEAQ (reference sequence). CDR3 in amino acids: CASSFGENEQFF. The CDR3 DNA reads as TGTGCCAGCAGCTTCGGAGAAAATGAGCAGTTCTTC.

This clone was picked up many times. The chain couples TRBV2 to TRBJ1-2; 7 bases match TRBD1. The V and J ends lost 3 bases and 7 bases, in that order; junction bases with no gene match: 2. Germline CDR1 reads SNHLY; CDR2 reads FYNNEI. The CDR3 is made up of 12 amino acids. CDR3 nucleotides: TGTGCCAGCAGTGATCACAGGGGTGGCTACACCTTC. Its protein product is CASSDHRGGYTF.

The V gene is TRBV5-8, the J gene TRBJ2-5, with D possibly being TRBD1 (6 bases). Between the trimmed V and J ends, which lost 4 bases and 6 bases, there was a span of 22 bases. The CDR3 length is 16 residues. CDR1 is SGHTS, CDR2 YDEGEE, per germline. CDR3 sequence reads: CASSPTFVTGPKTQYF. DNA for the CDR3: TGTGCCAGCAGCCCTACCTTTGTGACAGGTCCGAAGACCCAGTACTTC.

This rearrangement joins TRBV28 to TRBJ1-5, with D maybe TRBD1 (5 bases). The CDR3 is made up of 15 amino acids. V lost 7 bases, J lost 1 base, and 14 bases lay in between. The V gene's germline CDR1 is MDHEN and CDR2 SYDVKM. The CDR3: CASTASGPSNQPQHF. The CDR3 region has the DNA TGTGCCAGCACCGCCTCAGGGCCCAGCAATCAGCCCCAGCATTTT.

The rearrangement joins TRBV18 to TRBJ2-1, with 13 bases identical to TRBD2. Trimming removed 5 bases from V and 5 bases from J; junction bases left unmatched: 3. Germline assignment: CDR1 KGHSH and CDR2 LQKENI. The CDR3 has 15 residues. The CDR3 bases are TGTGCCAGCTCAGGACTAGCGGGAGCCGACAATGAGCAGTTCTTC. Translating gives CASSGLAGADNEQFF.

The CDR3 reads CASSLPSDRAYEQYF. The CDR3 nucleotides are TGTGCCAGCAGTTTACCATCAGACAGGGCCTACGAGCAGTACTTC. The V gene is TRBV28, the J gene TRBJ2-7, with TRBD1 identical over 7 bases. V lost 2 bases to trimming and J lost 2 bases; unmatched junction nucleotides: 6. The germline gives CDR1 MDHEN, CDR2 SYDVKM. The CDR3 is made up of 15 amino acids. Using reference TRBV28 and TRBJ2-7 for the parts outside the CDR3, the full variable domain is DVKVTQSSRYLVKRTGEKVFLECVQDMDHENMFWYRQDPGLGLRLIYFSYDVKMKEKGDIPEGYSVSREKKERFSLILESASTNQTSMYLCASSLPSDRAYEQYFGPGTRLTVT.

The genes are TRBV21-1 and TRBJ2-1; the table calls TRBD1, which could not be checked here. TRBV21-1 is classified as a pseudogene. The CDR3 loop spans 16 amino acids. CDR3 coding DNA: TGTGCCAGCAGCGGGTTGGAGACAGGGGAACTGAATGAGCAGTTCTTC. It yields the protein CASSGLETGELNEQFF.

The chain joins TRBV7-9 to TRBJ1-6; D remains unclear. V gave up 7 bases and J gave up 8 bases, with 15 bases separating them. Germline assignment: CDR1 SEHNR and CDR2 FQNEAQ (reference sequence). The CDR3 consists of 14 residues. The CDR3 DNA follows: TGTGCCAGCACCCCAGGCCCCGGTTATTCACCCCTCCACTTT. It specifies CASTPGPGYSPLHF.

The chain links TRBV2 to TRBJ2-4, with D unclear. This CDR3 comprises 12 residues. Germline assignment: CDR1 SNHLY and CDR2 FYNNEI. V was clipped by 3 bases and J by 8 bases, with 8 bases between them. The chain's CDR3 is CASSESEDIQYF. The DNA of the CDR3 is TGTGCCAGCAGTGAGTCAGAAGACATTCAGTACTTC.